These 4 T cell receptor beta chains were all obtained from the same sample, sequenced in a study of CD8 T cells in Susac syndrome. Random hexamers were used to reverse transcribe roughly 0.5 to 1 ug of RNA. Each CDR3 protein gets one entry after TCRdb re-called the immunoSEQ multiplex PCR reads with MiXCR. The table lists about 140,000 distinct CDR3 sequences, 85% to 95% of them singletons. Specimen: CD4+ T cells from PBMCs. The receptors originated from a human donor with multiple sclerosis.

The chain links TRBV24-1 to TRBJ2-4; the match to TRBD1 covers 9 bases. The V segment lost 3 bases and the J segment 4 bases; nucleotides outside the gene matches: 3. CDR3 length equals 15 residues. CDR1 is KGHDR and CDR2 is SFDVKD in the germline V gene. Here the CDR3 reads CATSDAGTGKNIQYF. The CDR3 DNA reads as TGTGCCACCAGTGATGCCGGGACAGGGAAAAACATTCAGTACTTC.

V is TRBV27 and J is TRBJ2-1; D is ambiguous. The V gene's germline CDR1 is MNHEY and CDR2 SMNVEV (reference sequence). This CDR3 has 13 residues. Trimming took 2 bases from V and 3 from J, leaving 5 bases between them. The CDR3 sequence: CASSLGLYNEQFF. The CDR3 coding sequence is TGTGCCAGCAGTTTAGGTCTCTACAATGAGCAGTTCTTC.

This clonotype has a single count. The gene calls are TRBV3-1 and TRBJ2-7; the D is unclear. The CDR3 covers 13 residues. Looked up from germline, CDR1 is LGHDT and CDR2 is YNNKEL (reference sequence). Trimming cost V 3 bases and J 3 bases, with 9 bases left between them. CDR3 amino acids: CASSQVASYEQYF. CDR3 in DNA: TGTGCCAGCAGCCAGGTTGCTAGCTACGAGCAGTACTTC.

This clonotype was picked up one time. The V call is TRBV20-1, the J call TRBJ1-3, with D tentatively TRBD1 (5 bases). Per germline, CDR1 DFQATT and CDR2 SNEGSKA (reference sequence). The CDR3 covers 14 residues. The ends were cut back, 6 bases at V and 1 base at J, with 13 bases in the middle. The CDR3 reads CSARIGGSGNTIYF. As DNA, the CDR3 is TGCAGTGCCCGGATCGGGGGATCTGGAAACACCATATATTTT.